The 8 T cell receptor beta chains below all came from one sample that was sequenced in a study of cytomegalovirus exposure and HLA in healthy donors (dated by TCRdb to about 2017). Library preparation was by the immunoSEQ multiplex PCR assay. As stored in TCRdb, this immuneACCESS dataset retains in-frame rearrangements with V and J assigned. A fraction of the clones does not appear; measured against another copy, unresolved V genes explain less than half of the discrepancy, and the remainder lacks a known reason. For this sample there are about 140,000 clones; about 90% appear just once. Around 8% of the sample comes from the top ten. Input material: PBMCs. The receptors here all came from a young woman in good health and CMV-seropositive.

The V gene is TRBV5-1, the J gene TRBJ2-7; 8 bases are shared with TRBD1. The germline gives CDR1 SGHRS, CDR2 YFSETQ. CDR3 length: 15 amino acids. Trimming at V came to 3 bases and at J to 3 bases, leaving 8 bases not matched to a gene. The CDR3 bases are TGCGCCAGCAGCTCGCTGACAGGGGACAACTACGAGCAGTACTTC. The encoded protein is CASSSLTGDNYEQYF.

The chain links TRBV7-3 to TRBJ2-5; no clear D. Germline CDR1 and CDR2: SGHTA and FQGTGA. Trimming took off 3 bases at V and 4 bases at J, with 9 bases between the two ends. CDR3 length: 13 amino acids. CDR3 bases: TGTGCCAGCAGCTTCCAGCGAGGAGAGACCCAGTACTTC. It codes for CASSFQRGETQYF.

This clone was seen a few times. This sequence joins TRBV7-2 and TRBJ2-3; TRBD2 matches 13 bases. The CDR3 is made up of 16 amino acids. In germline, CDR1 is SGHTA, CDR2 FQGNSA. V trimming: 1 base; J trimming: 3 bases; junction bases outside the gene matches: 1. CDR3 sequence (DNA): TGTGCCAGCAGCTTAGGGGGACTAGCGGGGACAGATACGCAGTATTTT. Translated, it gives CASSLGGLAGTDTQYF.

The CDR3 coding sequence is TGCGCCAGCAGCCGGCTAGCGGGTCTTAACACCGGGGAGCTGTTTTTT. Encoded protein: CASSRLAGLNTGELFF. The chain employs TRBV4-1 and TRBJ2-2, with 8 bases fitting TRBD2. Germline V gene sequence: CDR1 MGHRA, CDR2 YSYEKL. This CDR3 contains 16 residues. V lost 4 bases, J lost 2 bases, and 6 bases stayed unmatched.

This clone was counted only a few times. The chain recombines TRBV10-1 with TRBJ1-3; D gene ambiguous. Deletions cut 7 bases from V and 2 bases from J, with 3 bases between. The V gene's germline CDR1 is WNHNN and CDR2 SYGVQD (reference sequence). This CDR3 spans 11 amino acids. Here the CDR3 reads CASITGNTIYF. CDR3 coding DNA: TGCGCCAGCATAACTGGAAACACCATATATTTT.

This clone is a singleton in its sample. This sequence joins TRBV7-2 and TRBJ2-7; 10 bases are shared with TRBD2. The germline CDR1 and CDR2 sequences are SGHTA and FQGNSA. J lost 2 bases, V lost 3 bases, and 4 bases had no gene match. The CDR3 length is 15 residues. This CDR3 is CASSFPSGRAYEQYF. CDR3 DNA sequence: TGTGCCAGCAGCTTCCCCAGCGGGAGGGCCTACGAGCAGTACTTC.

As for this clone: Different DNA sequences within this sample yield the same CDR3. J is TRBJ1-1 and V is TRBV4-3, with TRBD1 as a possible D gene (6 bases). Deletions cut 3 bases from V and 0 bases from J, with 11 bases between. Germline CDR1 and CDR2: LGHNA and YSLEER. The CDR3 is made up of 15 amino acids. For the CDR3, the DNA is TGCGCCAGCAGCCAGGGAGGGGGAATGAACACTGAAGCTTTCTTT. This gives the protein CASSQGGGMNTEAFF.

V is TRBV6-5 and J is TRBJ2-3; 11 bases are a match to TRBD2. Germline CDR1 reads MNHEY; CDR2 reads SVGAGI. Trimming cost V 5 bases and J 6 bases; bases outside gene matches: 7. CDR3 length: 15 amino acids. The CDR3 DNA is TGTGCCAGCAGTCTAGCGGGAGGACCCACGGATACGCAGTATTTT. It specifies CASSLAGGPTDTQYF.